The table lists the clone carrying this T cell receptor beta chain with a few counts. Trimming stripped 5 bases from V and 6 bases from J, with 17 bases between. CDR3 length: 16 amino acids. Looked up from germline, CDR1 is SNHLY and CDR2 is FYNNEI. MiXCR, applied by TCRdb to the RT-PCR reads, yields one record per CDR3 protein. The profile shows about 700,000 distinct CDR3 sequences, 14% of them singletons. This clonotype was obtained from a female donor in good health, serving as a healthy control. Sequencing was carried out using memory CD4+ T cells from blood. The gene calls are TRBV2 and TRBJ1-6; no reliable D call. The chain's CDR3 is CASSTRAPGSNSPLHF. The CDR3 bases are TGTGCCAGCAGTACCCGGGCCCCTGGGTCTAATTCACCCCTCCACTTT.